One and the same sample provided the 25 T cell receptor beta chains below, sequenced in a study of identical twins' blood T cells. From the 5' RACE reads, TCRdb called clonotypes with MiXCR, one entry per CDR3 protein. The sample has 350,000 to 400,000 distinct CDR3 sequences; about 28% are singletons. Sequencing was carried out using PBMCs. The receptor set was obtained from a woman between 18 and 55 years old in good health.

This clonotype was seen ten or more times. This rearrangement joins TRBV29-1 to TRBJ1-1; no firm D call. The CDR3 is made up of 11 amino acids. Trimming shortened V by 0 bases and J by 2 bases, and 1 base separated the two germline ends. CDR1 and CDR2 from the germline V gene are SQVTM and ANQGSEA. This CDR3 is CSVEENTEAFF. The CDR3, as DNA: TGCAGCGTTGAAGAAAACACTGAAGCTTTCTTT.

The chain uses TRBV7-9 and TRBJ1-4; no definite D call. The V gene's germline CDR1 is SEHNR and CDR2 FQNEAQ (reference sequence). V lost 1 base, J lost 6 bases, and 12 bases lay in between. This CDR3 has 15 amino acids. CDR3 sequence reads: CASSLGERTDEKLFF. The CDR3 coding sequence is TGTGCCAGCAGCTTAGGTGAAAGGACTGATGAAAAACTGTTTTTT.

The chain joins TRBV20-1 to TRBJ1-1; no firm D call. This CDR3 comprises 12 residues. V shed 3 bases and J shed 3 bases, with 8 bases lying between them. Germline CDR1 and CDR2: DFQATT and SNEGSKA (reference sequence). This CDR3 reads CSARSGDTEAFF. Here the CDR3 DNA reads TGCAGTGCTAGGTCGGGCGACACTGAAGCTTTCTTT.

The chain recombines TRBV20-1 with TRBJ1-5; D uncertain. The germline gives CDR1 DFQATT, CDR2 SNEGSKA (reference sequence). Trimming cost V 6 bases and J 5 bases, with 14 bases left between them. This CDR3 has 13 amino acids. DNA for the CDR3: TGCAGTGCAACGACCCGGAGGGATCAGCCCCAGCATTTT. It translates to CSATTRRDQPQHF.

A single count supports this clonotype. Given a much more abundant clone one base away, this may be a read error. The chain joins TRBV7-8 to TRBJ1-1, with unresolved D. CDR3 length: 11 residues. Germline V gives CDR1 SGHVS, CDR2 FQNEAQ. The CDR3 protein is CDSTKITEAFF. As DNA, the CDR3 is TGTGACAGCACCAAAATCACTGAAGCTTTCTTT.

This chain connects TRBV27 to TRBJ1-1; D not certain. The V end was cut by 3 bases, the J end by 3 bases, with 11 bases between. The germline gives CDR1 MNHEY, CDR2 SMNVEV (reference sequence). This CDR3 spans 14 amino acids. The CDR3 is CASSFYGSDTEAFF. CDR3 bases: TGTGCCAGCAGTTTTTACGGGTCCGACACTGAAGCTTTCTTT.

This chain uses TRBV5-1 with TRBJ1-1; D gene unclear. Trimming left V 0 bases short and J 2 bases short, with 11 bases between. The CDR3 has 15 residues. CDR1 SGHRS and CDR2 YFSETQ come from the germline V gene. The CDR3, as DNA: TGCGCCAGCAGCTTGGCCAACACAGCAAACACTGAAGCTTTCTTT. Translated: CASSLANTANTEAFF.

The chain employs TRBV6-2 or TRBV6-3 and TRBJ2-1; D call uncertain. The germline V and J ends were trimmed by 4 bases and 2 bases, with 12 bases remaining between them. The CDR3 is made up of 15 amino acids. Germline V gene data show CDR1 as MNHEY and CDR2 as SVGEGT. The chain's CDR3 is CASSSLRLPYNEQFF. For the CDR3, the DNA is TGTGCCAGCAGTTCCCTCCGCCTTCCCTACAATGAGCAGTTCTTC.

The gene calls are TRBV15 and TRBJ1-1, with D possibly being TRBD1 (6 bases). This CDR3 has 16 residues. From germline, CDR1 is LNHNV and CDR2 YYDKDF (reference sequence). V lost 1 base, J lost 5 bases, and 17 bases lay in between. Here the CDR3 reads CATSRANTGYGTEAFF. Written as DNA, the CDR3 is TGTGCCACCAGCAGAGCCAACACAGGGTACGGGACTGAAGCTTTCTTT.

The gene calls are TRBV2 and TRBJ2-5; D is unresolved. This CDR3 is 13 amino acids long. CDR1 is SNHLY and CDR2 is FYNNEI in the germline V gene. Trimming removed 6 bases at V and 0 bases at J, with 8 bases between. CDR3 sequence: CASSWTDQETQYF. The CDR3 DNA reads TGTGCCAGCAGCTGGACGGACCAAGAGACCCAGTACTTC.

This clonotype was found many times. The rearrangement joins TRBV3-1 to TRBJ2-3; D possibly matches TRBD1 or TRBD2 (5 bases each). CDR3 size: 13 residues. V lost 2 bases to trimming and J lost 12 bases, with 15 bases between them. Germline CDR1 reads LGHDT; CDR2 reads YNNKEL (reference sequence). CDR3 in DNA: TGTGCCAGCAGCCAATTGGGGACGGAAAACCAGTATTTT. Its protein is CASSQLGTENQYF.

The chain joins TRBV18 to TRBJ1-1; possible D gene TRBD1, 5 bases. Germline V gene lookup returns CDR1 KGHSH and CDR2 LQKENI. The CDR3 spans 16 residues. Trimming stripped 0 bases from V and 1 base from J, with 12 bases between. CDR3 protein: CASSPPTAGQNTEAFF. CDR3 DNA: TGTGCCAGCTCACCACCGACGGCAGGGCAGAACACTGAAGCTTTCTTT.

This clonotype was recorded a few times. In nucleotides, the CDR3 is TGCAGTGCTTCCGGCCGGGGGGCGCTTACAGATACGCAGTATTTT. Its translation: CSASGRGALTDTQYF. V gene TRBV20-1 combines with J gene TRBJ2-3; D possibly corresponds to TRBD2 (7 bases). Trimming removed 5 bases at V and 3 bases at J, with 18 bases between. Germline V gene lookup returns CDR1 DFQATT and CDR2 SNEGSKA (reference sequence). The CDR3 sequence is 15 residues long.

This clonotype was seen many times. CDR3 protein: CASSQVKFGTDNEQFF. CDR3 bases: TGCGCCAGCAGCCAAGTGAAGTTCGGGACAGACAATGAGCAGTTCTTC. The rearrangement links TRBV4-1 to TRBJ2-1; TRBD1 matches 7 bases. This CDR3 contains 16 residues. V shed 1 base and J 5 bases; nucleotides not matched to a gene: 8. Per the germline V gene, CDR1 is MGHRA and CDR2 is YSYEKL.

This clonotype was seen once. This chain uses TRBV19 with TRBJ1-2; the D is unclear. This CDR3 comprises 13 residues. CDR1 LNHDA and CDR2 SQIVND come from the germline V gene (reference sequence). The V gene lost 2 bases and the J gene lost 9 bases, with 13 bases spanning the gap. DNA of the CDR3: TGTGCCAGTAGTATAACGCGGACTGATAGCTACACCTTC. Its translation: CASSITRTDSYTF.

The table lists this clonotype with a few counts. This rearrangement joins TRBV20-1 to TRBJ1-2, with D uncertain. The CDR3 consists of 15 residues. CDR1 and CDR2 from the germline V gene are DFQATT and SNEGSKA (reference sequence). Between the trimmed V and J ends, which lost 5 bases and 7 bases, there was a span of 23 bases. The CDR3 is CSALEGSGKLVGYTF. The DNA of the CDR3 is TGCAGTGCTCTGGAAGGGAGCGGAAAGTTGGTTGGCTACACCTTC.

The chain is built from TRBV4-1 and TRBJ1-3; D possibly corresponds to TRBD1 (5 bases). Germline V gene lookup returns CDR1 MGHRA and CDR2 YSYEKL. V was clipped by 4 bases and J by 0 bases, with 7 bases between them. The CDR3 length is 14 residues. In DNA, the CDR3 is TGCGCCAGCAGCCGACAGACCTCTGGAAACACCATATATTTT. Protein: CASSRQTSGNTIYF.

V gene TRBV9 combines with J gene TRBJ2-2; possible D gene TRBD2, 6 bases. Germline loops: CDR1 SGDLS, CDR2 YYNGEE. Trimming removed 4 bases at V and 7 bases at J, with 26 bases between. CDR3 length equals 18 residues. The CDR3 reads CASSRMMGGNGKIGELFF. Written as DNA, the CDR3 is TGTGCCAGCAGCCGGATGATGGGGGGTAATGGGAAAATCGGGGAGCTGTTTTTT.

This clonotype was detected only a few times. The rearrangement uses TRBV5-1 and TRBJ1-1; D remains unclear. This CDR3 is 14 amino acids long. Germline V gene sequence: CDR1 SGHRS, CDR2 YFSETQ. Trimming removed 0 bases from V and 1 base from J, with 7 bases in between. The CDR3 DNA follows: TGCGCCAGCAGCTTGGGTAACAGGAACACTGAAGCTTTCTTT. Amino acid sequence: CASSLGNRNTEAFF. The variable domain in full, with the rest retrieved from reference TRBV5-1 and TRBJ1-1, is KAGVTQTPRYLIKTRGQQVTLSCSPISGHRSVSWYQQTPGQGLQFLFEYFSETQRNKGNFPGRFSGRQFSNSRSEMNVSTLELGDSALYLCASSLGNRNTEAFFGQGTRLTVV.

Notes on this clonotype: At one of its ends the junction is not consistent with the germline gene, which may arise from a read error. The chain carries TRBV10-3 and TRBJ1-2; unclear D gene. Germline CDR1 ENHRY, CDR2 SYGVKD. The CDR3 contains 14 residues. The CDR3 nucleotides read TGCGCAATCAGTGAAGCCCTCGAAAGTTATGGCTACACCTTC. This sequence encodes CAISEALESYGYTF.

The chain carries TRBV6-1 and TRBJ2-7; the D gene is possibly TRBD1 (5 bases). Between the trimmed V and J ends, which lost 4 bases and 2 bases, there was a span of 15 bases. The germline gives CDR1 MNHNS, CDR2 SASEGT. The CDR3 is made up of 15 amino acids. CDR3 sequence: CASSGNRLPPYEQYF. DNA for the CDR3: TGTGCCAGCAGTGGGAACAGGCTTCCCCCCTACGAGCAGTACTTC.

This chain uses TRBV29-1 with TRBJ1-1; D is ambiguous. This CDR3 has 11 residues. V lost 4 bases, J lost 8 bases, and 11 bases lay in between. Germline CDR1 and CDR2: SQVTM and ANQGSEA. Written as DNA, the CDR3 is TGCAGCGTTGGTAGGTCTCGGGAAGCTTTCTTT. This gives the protein CSVGRSREAFF.

This clonotype was found a few times. The chain has TRBV20-1 and TRBJ2-1; D is perhaps TRBD2 (5 bases). This CDR3 comprises 13 residues. CDR1 DFQATT and CDR2 SNEGSKA come from the germline V gene (reference sequence). Written as DNA, the CDR3 is TGCTCTTTTAGCGAAAGTTCCTACAATGAGCAGTTCTTC. Its protein is CSFSESSYNEQFF.

The chain is built from TRBV20-1 and TRBJ2-2, with 8 bases aligning to TRBD2. Per germline, CDR1 DFQATT and CDR2 SNEGSKA (reference sequence). The trim removed 0 bases at V and 6 bases at J, leaving 6 bases unmatched. There are 15 residues in the CDR3. The CDR3 DNA sequence: TGCAGTGCTAGAGATCGACGGGGGGGATCCGGGGAGCTGTTTTTT. Protein sequence: CSARDRRGGSGELFF.

This clonotype has a handful of counts. The chain combines TRBV12-3 or TRBV12-4 with TRBJ1-5; D remains ambiguous. The CDR3 is made up of 13 amino acids. V was trimmed by 4 bases and J by 5 bases, leaving 9 bases between them. CDR3 sequence: CASSSGRDQPQHF. In nucleotides, the CDR3 is TGTGCCAGCAGTTCGGGGAGGGATCAGCCCCAGCATTTT.